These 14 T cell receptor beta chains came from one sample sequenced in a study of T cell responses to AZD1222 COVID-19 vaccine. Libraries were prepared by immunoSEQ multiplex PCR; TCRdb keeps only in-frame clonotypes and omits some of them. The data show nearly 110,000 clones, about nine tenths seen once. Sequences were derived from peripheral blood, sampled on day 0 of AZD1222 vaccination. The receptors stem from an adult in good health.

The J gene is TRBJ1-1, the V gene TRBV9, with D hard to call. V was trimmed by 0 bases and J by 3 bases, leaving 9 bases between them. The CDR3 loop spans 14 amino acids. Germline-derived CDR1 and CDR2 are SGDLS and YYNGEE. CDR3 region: CASSVGADDTEAFF. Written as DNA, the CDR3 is TGTGCCAGCAGCGTAGGGGCGGACGACACTGAAGCTTTCTTT.

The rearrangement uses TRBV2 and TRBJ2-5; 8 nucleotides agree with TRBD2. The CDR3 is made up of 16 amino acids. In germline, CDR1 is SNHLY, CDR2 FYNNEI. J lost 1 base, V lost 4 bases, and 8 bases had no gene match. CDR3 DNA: TGTGCCAGCAGTGGGGGGGGACTAGGGACCCAAGAGACCCAGTACTTC. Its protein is CASSGGGLGTQETQYF. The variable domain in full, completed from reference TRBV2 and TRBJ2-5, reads EPEVTQTPSHQVTQMGQEVILRCVPISNHLYFYWYRQILGQKVEFLVSFYNNEISEKSEIFDDQFSVERPDGSNFTLKIRSTKLEDSAMYFCASSGGGLGTQETQYFGPGTRLLVL.

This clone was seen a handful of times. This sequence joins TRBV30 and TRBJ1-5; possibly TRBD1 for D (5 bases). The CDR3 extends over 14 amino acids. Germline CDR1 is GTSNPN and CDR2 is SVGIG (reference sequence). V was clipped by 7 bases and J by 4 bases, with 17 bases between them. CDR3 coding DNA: TGTGCCTACACTCAGGCGGGGGGGAATCAGCCCCAGCATTTT. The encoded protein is CAYTQAGGNQPQHF.

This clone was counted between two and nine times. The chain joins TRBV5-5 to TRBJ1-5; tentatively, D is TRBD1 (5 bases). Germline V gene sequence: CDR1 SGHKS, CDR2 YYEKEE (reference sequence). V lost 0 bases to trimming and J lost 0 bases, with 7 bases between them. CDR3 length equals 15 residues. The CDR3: CASSLDRISNQPQHF. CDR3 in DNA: TGTGCCAGCAGCTTGGACAGGATTAGCAATCAGCCCCAGCATTTT.

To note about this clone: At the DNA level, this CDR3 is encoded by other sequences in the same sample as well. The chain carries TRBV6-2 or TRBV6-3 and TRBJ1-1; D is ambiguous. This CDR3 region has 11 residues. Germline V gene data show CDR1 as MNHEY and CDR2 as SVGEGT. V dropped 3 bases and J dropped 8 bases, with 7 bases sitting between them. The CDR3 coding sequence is TGTGCCAGCAGTTATGGCTTCGAAGCTTTCTTT. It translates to CASSYGFEAFF.

CDR3 loop: CASSQDSHNSPLHF. The CDR3 DNA sequence: TGTGCCAGCAGCCAGGACAGTCACAATTCACCCCTCCACTTT. J is TRBJ1-6 and V is TRBV7-8; a weak D match, TRBD1 (6 bases). V lost 5 bases and J 7 bases, leaving 12 bases between the germline ends. CDR1 SGHVS and CDR2 FQNEAQ come from the germline V gene. The CDR3 length is 14 residues.

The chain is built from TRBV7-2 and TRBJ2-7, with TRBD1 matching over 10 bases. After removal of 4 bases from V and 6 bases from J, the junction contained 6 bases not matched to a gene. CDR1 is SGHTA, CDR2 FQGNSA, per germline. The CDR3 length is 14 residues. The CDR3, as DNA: TGTGCCAGCAGCTCCAGACAGGGGGCCAGCGAGCAGTACTTC. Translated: CASSSRQGASEQYF. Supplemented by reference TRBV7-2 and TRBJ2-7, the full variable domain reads GAGVSQSPSNKVTEKGKDVELRCDPISGHTALYWYRQSLGQGLEFLIYFQGNSAPDKSGLPSDRFSAERTGGSVSTLTIQRTQQEDSAVYLCASSSRQGASEQYFGPGTRLTVT.

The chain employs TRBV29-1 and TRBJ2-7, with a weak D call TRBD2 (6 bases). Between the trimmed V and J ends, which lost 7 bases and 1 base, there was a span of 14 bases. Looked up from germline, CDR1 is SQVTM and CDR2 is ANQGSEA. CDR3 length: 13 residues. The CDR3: CSALATGSYEQYF. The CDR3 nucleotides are TGCAGCGCCCTAGCGACCGGGTCCTACGAGCAGTACTTC.

Written as DNA, the CDR3 is TGTGCCAGCTCACCAGGACAGGGGGGCTCTGGGTCACCCCTCCACTTT. It encodes CASSPGQGGSGSPLHF. J is TRBJ1-6 and V is TRBV18; the match to TRBD1 covers 10 bases. The germline gives CDR1 KGHSH, CDR2 LQKENI. This CDR3 contains 16 residues. V lost 2 bases, J lost 10 bases, and 8 bases stayed unmatched.

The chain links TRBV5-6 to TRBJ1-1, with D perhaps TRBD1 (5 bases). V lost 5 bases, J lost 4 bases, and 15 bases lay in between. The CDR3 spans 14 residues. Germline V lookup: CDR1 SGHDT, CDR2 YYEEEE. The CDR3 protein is CASSWEPGRTEAFF. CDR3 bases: TGTGCCAGCAGTTGGGAGCCAGGGCGCACTGAAGCTTTCTTT.

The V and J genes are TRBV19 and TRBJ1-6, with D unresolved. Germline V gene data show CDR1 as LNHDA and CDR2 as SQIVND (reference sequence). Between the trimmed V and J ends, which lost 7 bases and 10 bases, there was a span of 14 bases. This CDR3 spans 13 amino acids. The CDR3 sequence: CASKSRSDSPLHF. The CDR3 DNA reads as TGTGCCAGTAAGTCAAGGTCGGACTCACCCCTCCACTTT. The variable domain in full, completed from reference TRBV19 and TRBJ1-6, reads DGGITQSPKYLFRKEGQNVTLSCEQNLNHDAMYWYRQDPGQGLRLIYYSQIVNDFQKGDIAEGYSVSREKKESFPLTVTSAQKNPTAFYLCASKSRSDSPLHFGNGTRLTVT.

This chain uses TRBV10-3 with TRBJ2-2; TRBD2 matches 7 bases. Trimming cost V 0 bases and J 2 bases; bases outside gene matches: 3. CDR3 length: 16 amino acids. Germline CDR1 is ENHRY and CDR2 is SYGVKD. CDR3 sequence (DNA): TGTGCCATCAGTGAGTCGAGCGGGGAAAACACCGGGGAGCTGTTTTTT. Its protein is CAISESSGENTGELFF.

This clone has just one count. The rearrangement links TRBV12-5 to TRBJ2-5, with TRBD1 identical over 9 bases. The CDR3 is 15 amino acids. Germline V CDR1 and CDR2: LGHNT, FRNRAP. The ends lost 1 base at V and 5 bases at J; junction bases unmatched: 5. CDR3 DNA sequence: TGTGCTAGTGGTTTGGGGACAGGGGTGGAGGAGACCCAGTACTTC. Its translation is CASGLGTGVEETQYF.

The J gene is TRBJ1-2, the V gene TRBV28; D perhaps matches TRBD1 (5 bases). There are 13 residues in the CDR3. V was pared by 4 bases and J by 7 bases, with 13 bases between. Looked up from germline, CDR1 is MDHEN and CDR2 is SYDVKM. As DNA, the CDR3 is TGTGCCAGCAGTTCCCCGGGACTAGGTGGCTACACCTTC. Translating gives CASSSPGLGGYTF.